One and the same sample provided the 8 T cell receptor beta chains below, sequenced in a study of T cell changes during pregnancy in multiple sclerosis. Profiled with immunoSEQ multiplex PCR; TCRdb holds only in-frame clones, not every one. The table includes about 59,000 clones, around 94% detected once. The sample consisted of CD8+ T cells from peripheral blood mononuclear cells, taken after pregnancy. The source is a female donor with multiple sclerosis, enrolled in a pregnancy study.

J is TRBJ2-3 and V is TRBV7-9; 10 bases line up with TRBD2. V gave up 5 bases and J gave up 3 bases; unmatched junction bases: 14. The CDR3 has 18 amino acids. CDR1 is SEHNR, CDR2 FQNEAQ, per germline (reference sequence). The CDR3 reads CASSALAGAPGITDTQYF. CDR3 coding DNA: TGTGCCAGCAGCGCTCTAGCGGGAGCGCCTGGAATTACAGATACGCAGTATTTT. The variable domain in full, completed from reference TRBV7-9 and TRBJ2-3, reads DTGVSQNPRHKITKRGQNVTFRCDPISEHNRLYWYRQTLGQGPEFLTYFQNEAQLEKSRLLSDRFSAERPKGSFSTLEIQRTEQGDSAMYLCASSALAGAPGITDTQYFGPGTRLTVL.

The V and J genes are TRBV1 and TRBJ2-2; TRBD2, the D gene given by the table, was not confirmed from the DNA. TRBV1 is noted as a pseudogene. The CDR3 totals 19 residues. CDR3 sequence: CTSSRAIGSGSLNTGELFF. CDR3 bases: TGCACCAGCAGCCGAGCGATTGGTAGCGGGAGTTTAAATACCGGGGAGCTGTTTTTT.

The chain joins TRBV5-1 to TRBJ2-7; no clear D. Trimming took 2 bases from V and 3 from J, leaving 6 bases between them. CDR1 is SGHRS, CDR2 YFSETQ, per germline. This CDR3 spans 12 amino acids. The CDR3 coding sequence is TGCGCCAGCAGCTTTAACAGCTACGAGCAGTACTTC. This encodes CASSFNSYEQYF.

In its sample, this clone was seen once. The genes are TRBV30 and TRBJ1-1; TRBD1 is a possible D gene (5 bases). The CDR3 consists of 16 residues. CDR1 is GTSNPN, CDR2 SVGIG, per germline (reference sequence). V was clipped by 2 bases and J by 3 bases, with 19 bases between them. The chain's CDR3 is CAWSRRGRGRDTEAFF. The CDR3 coding sequence is TGTGCCTGGAGTAGAAGGGGAAGGGGCCGGGACACTGAAGCTTTCTTT.

V and J are TRBV5-6 and TRBJ2-7; 7 bases are a match to TRBD1. The germline CDR1 and CDR2 sequences are SGHDT and YYEEEE. The CDR3 is 17 amino acids. V was pared by 3 bases and J by 3 bases, with 15 bases of the junction left unmatched. The CDR3 nucleotides read TGTGCCAGCAGCTCACAGGCCGGGACAGCGAACATCTACGAGCAGTACTTC. This gives the protein CASSSQAGTANIYEQYF.

The chain employs TRBV27 and TRBJ2-7, with D perhaps matching TRBD1 (6 bases). Trimming stripped 4 bases from V and 2 bases from J, with 12 bases between. The CDR3 is made up of 14 amino acids. Germline V gene data show CDR1 as MNHEY and CDR2 as SMNVEV (reference sequence). The CDR3 loop is CASSYGDTTYEQYF. The DNA for the CDR3 is TGTGCCAGCAGTTACGGGGACACCACCTACGAGCAGTACTTC.

J is TRBJ2-1 and V is TRBV4-3; a weak D match, TRBD2 (5 bases). V was cut by 3 bases and J by 4 bases, with 13 bases left in between. Germline CDR1 LGHNA, CDR2 YSLEER. CDR3 length equals 15 residues. The CDR3 reads CASSHLRGSYNEQFF. Written as DNA, the CDR3 is TGCGCCAGCAGCCACCTAAGAGGGAGTTACAATGAGCAGTTCTTC.

V usage is TRBV28 and J usage is TRBJ2-3; 12 bases are shared with TRBD2. Losses at the gene ends were 4 bases for V and 1 base for J; bases not matched to a gene: 12. This CDR3 region has 19 residues. Germline V CDR1 and CDR2: MDHEN, SYDVKM. CDR3: CASSSQLLAGGRGTDTQYF. The CDR3, as DNA: TGTGCCAGCAGTTCTCAACTTCTAGCGGGAGGGCGGGGCACAGATACGCAGTATTTT.